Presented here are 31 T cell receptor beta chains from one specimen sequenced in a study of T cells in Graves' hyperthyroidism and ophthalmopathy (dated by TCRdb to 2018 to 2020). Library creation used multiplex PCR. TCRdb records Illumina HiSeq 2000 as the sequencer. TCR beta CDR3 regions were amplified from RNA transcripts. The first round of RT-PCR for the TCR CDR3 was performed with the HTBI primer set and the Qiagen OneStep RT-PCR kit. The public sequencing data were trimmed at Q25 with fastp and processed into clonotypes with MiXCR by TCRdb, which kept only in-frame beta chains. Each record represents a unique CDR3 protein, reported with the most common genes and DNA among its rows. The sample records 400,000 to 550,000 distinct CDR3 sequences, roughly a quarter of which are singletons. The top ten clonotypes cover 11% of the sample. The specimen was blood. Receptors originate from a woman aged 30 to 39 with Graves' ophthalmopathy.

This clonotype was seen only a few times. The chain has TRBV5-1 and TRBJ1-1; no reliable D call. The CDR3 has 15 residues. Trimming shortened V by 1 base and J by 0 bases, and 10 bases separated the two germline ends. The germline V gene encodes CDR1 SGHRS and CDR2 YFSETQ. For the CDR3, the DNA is TGCGCCAGCAGCTTGACGGGAGACATGAACACTGAAGCTTTCTTT. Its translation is CASSLTGDMNTEAFF.

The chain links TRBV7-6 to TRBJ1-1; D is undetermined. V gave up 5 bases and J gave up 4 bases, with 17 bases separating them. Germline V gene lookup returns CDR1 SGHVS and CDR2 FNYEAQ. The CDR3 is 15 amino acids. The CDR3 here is CASSPRPGGVTEAFF. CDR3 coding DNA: TGTGCCAGCAGCCCCAGGCCAGGCGGCGTCACTGAAGCTTTCTTT.

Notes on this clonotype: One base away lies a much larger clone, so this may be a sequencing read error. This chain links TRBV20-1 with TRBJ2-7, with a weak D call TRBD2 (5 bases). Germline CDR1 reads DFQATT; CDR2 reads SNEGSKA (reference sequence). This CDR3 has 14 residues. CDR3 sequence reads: CGARGRTSGYEQYF. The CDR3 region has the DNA TGCGGTGCTAGAGGGCGGACCTCCGGGTACGAGCAGTACTTC.

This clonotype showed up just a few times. Written as DNA, the CDR3 is TGTGCCAGCAGTGGAACGTCGGGTCTCCAAGAGACCCAGTACTTC. It codes for CASSGTSGLQETQYF. This sequence joins TRBV6-1 and TRBJ2-5; D call uncertain. The CDR3 has 15 residues. With 4 bases removed from V and 1 base from J, the gap between germline ends came to 13 bases. Germline CDR1 is MNHNS and CDR2 is SASEGT.

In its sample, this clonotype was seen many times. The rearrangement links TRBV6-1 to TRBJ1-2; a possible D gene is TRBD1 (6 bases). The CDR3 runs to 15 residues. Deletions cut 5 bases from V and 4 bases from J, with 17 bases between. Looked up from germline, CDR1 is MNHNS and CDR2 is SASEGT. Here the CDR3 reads CASSTTSGASYGYTF. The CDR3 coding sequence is TGTGCCAGCAGTACCACGTCGGGGGCTAGCTATGGCTACACCTTC.

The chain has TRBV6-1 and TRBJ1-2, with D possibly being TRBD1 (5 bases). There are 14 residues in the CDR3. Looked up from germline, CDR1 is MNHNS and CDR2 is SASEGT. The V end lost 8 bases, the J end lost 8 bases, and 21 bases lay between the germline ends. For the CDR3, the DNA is TGTGCCAGCCTTCCGGATTCTAAAAGGGGAGGCTACACCTTC. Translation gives CASLPDSKRGGYTF.

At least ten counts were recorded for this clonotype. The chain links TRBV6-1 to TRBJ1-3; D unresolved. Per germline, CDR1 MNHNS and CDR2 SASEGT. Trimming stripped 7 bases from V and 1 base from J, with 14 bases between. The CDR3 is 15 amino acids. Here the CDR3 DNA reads TGTGCCAGCACCTCAGGACGCCTTTCTGGAAACACCATATATTTT. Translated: CASTSGRLSGNTIYF.

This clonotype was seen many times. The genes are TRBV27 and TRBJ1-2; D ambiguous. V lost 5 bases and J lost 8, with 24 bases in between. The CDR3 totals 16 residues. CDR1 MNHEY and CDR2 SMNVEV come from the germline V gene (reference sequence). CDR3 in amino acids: CASSIGGTVGSWGYTF. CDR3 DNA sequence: TGTGCCAGCAGTATAGGAGGCACAGTCGGATCCTGGGGCTACACCTTC.

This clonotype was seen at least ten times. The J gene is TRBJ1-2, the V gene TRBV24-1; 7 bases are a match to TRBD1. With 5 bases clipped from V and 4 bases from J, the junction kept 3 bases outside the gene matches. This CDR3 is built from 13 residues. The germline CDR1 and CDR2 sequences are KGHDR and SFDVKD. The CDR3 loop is CATSARTGYGYTF. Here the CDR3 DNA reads TGTGCCACCAGTGCTCGGACAGGCTATGGCTACACCTTC.

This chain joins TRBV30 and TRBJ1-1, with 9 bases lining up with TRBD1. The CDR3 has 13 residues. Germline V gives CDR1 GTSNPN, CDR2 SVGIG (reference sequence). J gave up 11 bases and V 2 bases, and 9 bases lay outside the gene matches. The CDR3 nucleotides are TGTGCCTGGAGTCCGCTGAAACAGGGGGCGGCTTTCTTT. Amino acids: CAWSPLKQGAAFF.

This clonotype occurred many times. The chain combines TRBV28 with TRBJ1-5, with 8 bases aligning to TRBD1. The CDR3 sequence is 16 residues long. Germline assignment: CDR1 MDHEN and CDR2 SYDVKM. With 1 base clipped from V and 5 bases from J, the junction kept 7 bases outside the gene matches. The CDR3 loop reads CASSLSWTGYDQPQHF. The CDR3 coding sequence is TGTGCCAGCAGTTTATCCTGGACAGGGTACGATCAGCCCCAGCATTTT.

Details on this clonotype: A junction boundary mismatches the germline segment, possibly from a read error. CDR3 protein: CASSMSGGASDIKYF. The CDR3 DNA is TGTGCCAGCAGCATGAGCGGGGGGGCATCTGACATTAAGTACTTC. This chain connects TRBV6-1 to TRBJ2-4; 10 nucleotides agree with TRBD2. CDR3 length: 15 residues. Germline V gene data show CDR1 as MNHNS and CDR2 as SASEGT.

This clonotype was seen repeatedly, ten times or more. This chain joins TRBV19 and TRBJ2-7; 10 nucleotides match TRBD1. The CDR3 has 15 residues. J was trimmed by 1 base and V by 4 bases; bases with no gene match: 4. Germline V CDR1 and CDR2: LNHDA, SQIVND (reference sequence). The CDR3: CASSTGTGVSYEQYF. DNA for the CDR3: TGTGCCAGTAGTACAGGGACAGGGGTTTCCTACGAGCAGTACTTC.

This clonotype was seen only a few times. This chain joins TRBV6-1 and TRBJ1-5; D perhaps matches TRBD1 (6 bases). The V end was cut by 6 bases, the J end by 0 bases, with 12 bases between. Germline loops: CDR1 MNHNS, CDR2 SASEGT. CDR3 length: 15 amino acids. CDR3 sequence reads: CASRTTGYSNQPQHF. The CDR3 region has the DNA TGTGCCAGCAGGACGACAGGATATAGCAATCAGCCCCAGCATTTT.

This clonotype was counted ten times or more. The CDR3 region has the DNA TGTGCCAGCAGTTTTGCAGGGGGCGGAGAGACCCAGTACTTC. Its translation: CASSFAGGGETQYF. The rearrangement uses TRBV12-3 or TRBV12-4 and TRBJ2-5; TRBD1 aligns across 8 bases. The CDR3 totals 14 residues. V shed 3 bases and J 4 bases; nucleotides not matched to a gene: 4.

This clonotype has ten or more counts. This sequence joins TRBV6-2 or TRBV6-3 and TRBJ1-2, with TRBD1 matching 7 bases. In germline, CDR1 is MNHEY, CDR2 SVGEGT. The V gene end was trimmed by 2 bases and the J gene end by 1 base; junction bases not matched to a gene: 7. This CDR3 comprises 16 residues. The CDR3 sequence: CASSYDGTELNYGYTF. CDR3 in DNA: TGTGCCAGCAGTTACGATGGGACAGAGCTTAACTATGGCTACACCTTC.

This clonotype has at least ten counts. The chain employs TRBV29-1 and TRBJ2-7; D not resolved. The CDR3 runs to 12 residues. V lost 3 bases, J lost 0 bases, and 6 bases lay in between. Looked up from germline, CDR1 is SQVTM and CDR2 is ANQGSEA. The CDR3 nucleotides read TGCAGCGTTGAGGTGGGCTCCTACGAGCAGTACTTC. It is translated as CSVEVGSYEQYF.

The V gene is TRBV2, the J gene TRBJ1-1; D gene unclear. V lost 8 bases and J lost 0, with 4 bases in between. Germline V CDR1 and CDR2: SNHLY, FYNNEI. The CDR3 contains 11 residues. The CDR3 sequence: CASFLNTEAFF. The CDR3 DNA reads TGTGCCAGCTTCTTGAACACTGAAGCTTTCTTT. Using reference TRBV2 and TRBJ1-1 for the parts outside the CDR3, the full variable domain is EPEVTQTPSHQVTQMGQEVILRCVPISNHLYFYWYRQILGQKVEFLVSFYNNEISEKSEIFDDQFSVERPDGSNFTLKIRSTKLEDSAMYFCASFLNTEAFFGQGTRLTVV.

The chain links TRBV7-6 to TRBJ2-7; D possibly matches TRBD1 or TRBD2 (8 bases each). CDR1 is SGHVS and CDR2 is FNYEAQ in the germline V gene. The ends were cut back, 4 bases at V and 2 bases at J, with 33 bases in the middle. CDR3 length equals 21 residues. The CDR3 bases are TGTGCCAGCAGCTACCAGGGGGCGCGGGAGCGGGGGCCTCCCCTCCCCTACGAGCAGTACTTC. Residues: CASSYQGARERGPPLPYEQYF. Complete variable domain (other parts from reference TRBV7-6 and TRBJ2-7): GAGVSQSPRYKVTKRGQDVALRCDPISGHVSLYWYRQALGQGPEFLTYFNYEAQQDKSGLPNDRFSAERPEGSISTLTIQRTEQRDSAMYRCASSYQGARERGPPLPYEQYFGPGTRLTVT.

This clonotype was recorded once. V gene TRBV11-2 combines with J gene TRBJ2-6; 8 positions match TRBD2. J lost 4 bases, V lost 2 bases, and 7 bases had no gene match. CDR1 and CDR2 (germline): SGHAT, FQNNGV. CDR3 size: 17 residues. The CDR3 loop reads CASSLSPGGRGANVLTF. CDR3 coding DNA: TGTGCCAGCAGCTTATCTCCGGGGGGGCGCGGGGCCAACGTCCTGACTTTC.

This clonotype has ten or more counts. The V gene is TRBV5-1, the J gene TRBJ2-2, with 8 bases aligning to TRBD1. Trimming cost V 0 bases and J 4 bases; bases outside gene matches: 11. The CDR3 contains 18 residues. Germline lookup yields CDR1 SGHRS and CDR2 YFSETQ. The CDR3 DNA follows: TGCGCCAGCAGCTTGGATCCAGGGGGCTCTTTTACCACCGGGGAGCTGTTTTTT. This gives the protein CASSLDPGGSFTTGELFF.

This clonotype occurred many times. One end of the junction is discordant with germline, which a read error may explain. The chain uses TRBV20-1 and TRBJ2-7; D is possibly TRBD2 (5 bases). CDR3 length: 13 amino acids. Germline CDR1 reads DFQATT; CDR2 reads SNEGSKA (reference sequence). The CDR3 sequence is CSARRATSYGQYF. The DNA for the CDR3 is TGCAGTGCTAGGAGGGCCACCTCCTACGGGCAGTACTTC.

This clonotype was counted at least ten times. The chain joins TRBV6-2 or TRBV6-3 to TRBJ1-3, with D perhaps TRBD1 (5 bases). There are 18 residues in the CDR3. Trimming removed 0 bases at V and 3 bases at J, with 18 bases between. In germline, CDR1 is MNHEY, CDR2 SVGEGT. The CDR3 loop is CASSYSARGSLGGNTIYF. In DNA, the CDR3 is TGTGCCAGCAGTTACTCCGCACGGGGCTCGCTCGGTGGAAACACCATATATTTT.

Written as DNA, the CDR3 is TGCAGTGCTACTCAGTTAGCAGGACTAGTATCTTACGAGCAGTACTTC. The encoded protein is CSATQLAGLVSYEQYF. V and J are TRBV20-1 and TRBJ2-7, with TRBD2 identical over 7 bases. Trimming removed 4 bases from V and 4 bases from J; junction bases left unmatched: 16. CDR3 size: 16 residues. Germline V CDR1 and CDR2: DFQATT, SNEGSKA (reference sequence).

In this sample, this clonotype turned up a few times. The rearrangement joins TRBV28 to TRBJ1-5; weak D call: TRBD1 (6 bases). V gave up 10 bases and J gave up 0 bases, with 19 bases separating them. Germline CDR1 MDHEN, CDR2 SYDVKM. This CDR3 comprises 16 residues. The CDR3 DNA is TGTGCCACCCTCGGGACACCCACTTATAGCAATCAGCCCCAGCATTTT. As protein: CATLGTPTYSNQPQHF.

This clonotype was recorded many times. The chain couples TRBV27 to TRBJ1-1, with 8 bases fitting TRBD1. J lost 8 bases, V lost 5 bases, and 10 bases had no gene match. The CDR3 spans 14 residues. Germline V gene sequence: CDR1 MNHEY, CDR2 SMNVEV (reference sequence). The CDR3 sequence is CASSTGQASLEAFF. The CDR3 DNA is TGTGCCAGCAGTACGGGACAGGCCTCGTTAGAAGCTTTCTTT.

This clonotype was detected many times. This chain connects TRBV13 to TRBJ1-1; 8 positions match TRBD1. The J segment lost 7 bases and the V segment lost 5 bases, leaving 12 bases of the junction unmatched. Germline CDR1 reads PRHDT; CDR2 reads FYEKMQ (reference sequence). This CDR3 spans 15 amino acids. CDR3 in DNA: TGTGCCAGCAGCGGGCTTGCCAGGGGGCTTGATGAAGCTTTCTTT. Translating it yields CASSGLARGLDEAFF.

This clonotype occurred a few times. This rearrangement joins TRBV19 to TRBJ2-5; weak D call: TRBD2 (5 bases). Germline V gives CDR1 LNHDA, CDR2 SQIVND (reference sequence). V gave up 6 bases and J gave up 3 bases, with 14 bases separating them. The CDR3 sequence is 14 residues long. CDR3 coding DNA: TGTGCCAGTAGCCCCGGAGGAGAAAAAGAGACCCAGTACTTC. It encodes CASSPGGEKETQYF.

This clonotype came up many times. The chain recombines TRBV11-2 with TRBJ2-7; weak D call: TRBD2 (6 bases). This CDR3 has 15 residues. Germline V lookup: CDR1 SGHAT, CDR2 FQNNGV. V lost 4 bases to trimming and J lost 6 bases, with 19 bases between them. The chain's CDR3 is CASSWGDLRRVEQYF. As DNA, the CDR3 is TGTGCCAGCAGCTGGGGGGACTTGCGACGGGTCGAGCAGTACTTC. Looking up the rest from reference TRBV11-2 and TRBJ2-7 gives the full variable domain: EAGVAQSPRYKIIEKRQSVAFWCNPISGHATLYWYQQILGQGPKLLIQFQNNGVVDDSQLPKDRFSAERLKGVDSTLKIQPAKLEDSAVYLCASSWGDLRRVEQYFGPGTRLTVT.

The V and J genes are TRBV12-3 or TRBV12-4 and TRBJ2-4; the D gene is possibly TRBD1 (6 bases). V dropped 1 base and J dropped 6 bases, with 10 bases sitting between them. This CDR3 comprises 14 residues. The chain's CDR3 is CASSLGFRGNIQYF. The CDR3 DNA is TGTGCCAGCAGTTTAGGGTTCAGGGGAAACATTCAGTACTTC.

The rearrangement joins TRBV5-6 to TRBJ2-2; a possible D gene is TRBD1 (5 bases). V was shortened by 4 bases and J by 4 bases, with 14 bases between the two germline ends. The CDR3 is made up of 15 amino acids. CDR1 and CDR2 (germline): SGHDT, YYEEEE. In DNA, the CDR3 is TGTGCCAGCAGCCAATGGGGCAGAACCACCGGGGAGCTGTTTTTT. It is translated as CASSQWGRTTGELFF.